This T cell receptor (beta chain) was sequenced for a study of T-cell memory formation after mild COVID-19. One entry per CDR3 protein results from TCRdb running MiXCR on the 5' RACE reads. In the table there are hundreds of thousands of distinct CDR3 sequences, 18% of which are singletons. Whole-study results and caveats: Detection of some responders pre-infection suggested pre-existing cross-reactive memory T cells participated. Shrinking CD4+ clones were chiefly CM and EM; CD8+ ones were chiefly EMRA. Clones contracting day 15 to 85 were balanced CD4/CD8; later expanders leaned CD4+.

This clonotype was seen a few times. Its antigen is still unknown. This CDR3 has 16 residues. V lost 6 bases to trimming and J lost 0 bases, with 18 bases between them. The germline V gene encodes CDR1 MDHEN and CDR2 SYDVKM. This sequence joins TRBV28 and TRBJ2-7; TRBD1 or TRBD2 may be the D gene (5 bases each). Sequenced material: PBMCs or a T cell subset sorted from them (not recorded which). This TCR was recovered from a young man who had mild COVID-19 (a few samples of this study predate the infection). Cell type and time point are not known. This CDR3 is CASSSPGTRTSYEQYF. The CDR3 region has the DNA TGTGCCAGCAGCTCTCCCGGGACCCGGACCTCCTACGAGCAGTACTTC.